These 17 T cell receptor beta chains originate from one sample sequenced in a study of OX40 agonist ivuxolimab in advanced cancers. Repertoires were generated with immunoSEQ multiplex PCR, while TCRdb's copy carries only in-frame clones and drops some. The data contain 20,000 to 30,000 clones, 65% to 90% of them singletons. The sample was CD4+ or CD8+ T cells sorted from blood, taken in a trial of the OX40 agonist ivuxolimab. These receptors were taken from an adult with an advanced solid tumor such as melanoma, head and neck, liver or kidney cancer.

The chain combines TRBV2 with TRBJ1-1; D is ambiguous. CDR1 and CDR2 (germline): SNHLY, FYNNEI. V was shortened by 3 bases and J by 0 bases, with 8 bases between the two germline ends. CDR3 size: 14 residues. This CDR3 is CASSETVMNTEAFF. The CDR3 DNA reads TGTGCCAGCAGTGAGACGGTCATGAACACTGAAGCTTTCTTT. The full variable domain, completed using reference TRBV2 and TRBJ1-1, is EPEVTQTPSHQVTQMGQEVILRCVPISNHLYFYWYRQILGQKVEFLVSFYNNEISEKSEIFDDQFSVERPDGSNFTLKIRSTKLEDSAMYFCASSETVMNTEAFFGQGTRLTVV.

This chain connects TRBV5-1 to TRBJ1-5; D might be TRBD1 (6 bases). There are 15 residues in the CDR3. Germline V gives CDR1 SGHRS, CDR2 YFSETQ. V lost 4 bases to trimming and J lost 0 bases, with 11 bases between them. The CDR3 nucleotides read TGCGCCAGCAGCCACGGGGGCGGTAGCAATCAGCCCCAGCATTTT. It translates to CASSHGGGSNQPQHF.

This clone was seen once. The chain recombines TRBV28 with TRBJ1-6; D remains unclear. Germline V CDR1 and CDR2: MDHEN, SYDVKM. The V end was cut by 2 bases, the J end by 8 bases, with 10 bases between. There are 14 residues in the CDR3. CDR3 coding DNA: TGTGCCAGCAGTTTAGGCAGTATGTATTCACCCCTCCACTTT. This sequence encodes CASSLGSMYSPLHF. The variable domain in full, completed from reference TRBV28 and TRBJ1-6, reads DVKVTQSSRYLVKRTGEKVFLECVQDMDHENMFWYRQDPGLGLRLIYFSYDVKMKEKGDIPEGYSVSREKKERFSLILESASTNQTSMYLCASSLGSMYSPLHFGNGTRLTVT.

The V gene is TRBV11-3, the J gene TRBJ1-1; 7 positions agree with TRBD1. This CDR3 contains 15 residues. Germline CDR1 and CDR2: SGHNT and YENEEA. V shed 5 bases, J shed 0 bases, and the junction held 6 bases outside the gene matches. The CDR3 is CASSKRGGLNTEAFF. CDR3 bases: TGTGCCAGCAGCAAAAGAGGGGGCCTGAACACTGAAGCTTTCTTT.

Of note for this clone: The junction departs from germline at one end; a sequencing error may be responsible. This sample also contains other DNA sequences that code for the same CDR3. V gene TRBV27 combines with J gene TRBJ2-7; possibly TRBD2 for D (5 bases). The CDR3 has 14 residues. Germline V gives CDR1 MNHEY, CDR2 SMNVEV (reference sequence). For the CDR3, the DNA is TGTGCCAGCAGTTTATCGAGGCTAGACTACGAGCAGTACTTT. It codes for CASSLSRLDYEQYF.

The chain recombines TRBV6-5 with TRBJ2-1; 14 nucleotides match TRBD2. CDR3 length equals 15 residues. After removal of 2 bases from V and 7 bases from J, the junction contained 1 base not matched to a gene. Germline lookup yields CDR1 MNHEY and CDR2 SVGAGI. CDR3 in DNA: TGTGCCAGCAGTTACGGGACTAGCGGGAGTAATGAGCAGTTCTTC. It is translated as CASSYGTSGSNEQFF.

The chain recombines TRBV6-6 with TRBJ2-5, with a weak D call TRBD1 (6 bases). The CDR3 is made up of 15 amino acids. V lost 6 bases to trimming and J lost 1 base, with 15 bases between them. Germline V gives CDR1 MNHNY, CDR2 SVGAGI (reference sequence). This CDR3 reads CASSLWVGAQETQYF. The CDR3, as DNA: TGTGCCAGCAGCCTATGGGTGGGGGCCCAAGAGACCCAGTACTTC.

This sequence joins TRBV7-2 and TRBJ2-5; TRBD2 agrees at 9 bases. The CDR3 is 15 amino acids. Germline V gives CDR1 SGHTA, CDR2 FQGNSA. V lost 1 base and J lost 5; bases outside the gene matches: 5. Here the CDR3 DNA reads TGTGCCAGCAGCTTAGGCGGGGGGGCCGGGGAGACCCAGTACTTC. It translates to CASSLGGGAGETQYF.

The chain uses TRBV7-9 and TRBJ2-1, with D unclear. V lost 5 bases to trimming and J lost 2 bases, with 13 bases between them. CDR3 length equals 15 residues. The V gene's germline CDR1 is SEHNR and CDR2 FQNEAQ (reference sequence). CDR3 region: CASSPRVGPYNEQFF. The CDR3, as DNA: TGTGCCAGCAGCCCCCGGGTGGGTCCCTACAATGAGCAGTTCTTC.

The chain couples TRBV27 to TRBJ2-5; 12 bases fit TRBD2. Germline lookup yields CDR1 MNHEY and CDR2 SMNVEV (reference sequence). This CDR3 region has 14 residues. V gave up 10 bases and J gave up 4 bases; unmatched junction bases: 7. CDR3 DNA sequence: TGTGCCACCAGGACTAGCGGGGTCAGAGAGACCCAGTACTTC. As protein: CATRTSGVRETQYF.

This rearrangement joins TRBV7-8 to TRBJ1-5; D is perhaps TRBD1 (6 bases). CDR3 size: 17 residues. CDR1 is SGHVS and CDR2 is FQNEAQ in the germline V gene. V lost 3 bases to trimming and J lost 3 bases, with 18 bases between them. The DNA for the CDR3 is TGTGCCAGCAGCTTTAGTTCAGGGGCGGGCTTCAATCAGCCCCAGCATTTT. The encoded protein is CASSFSSGAGFNQPQHF.

The V gene is TRBV19, the J gene TRBJ2-1; 7 nucleotides match TRBD2. The V gene's germline CDR1 is LNHDA and CDR2 SQIVND (reference sequence). The CDR3 contains 12 residues. J was trimmed by 13 bases and V by 4 bases; bases with no gene match: 7. The CDR3 is CASSNPGGSQFF. The CDR3 nucleotides are TGTGCCAGTAGTAACCCGGGGGGATCTCAGTTCTTC.

This clone was counted only a few times. V gene TRBV7-8 combines with J gene TRBJ2-3; D is undetermined. The germline CDR1 and CDR2 sequences are SGHVS and FQNEAQ. The length of the CDR3 is 17 residues. V lost 6 bases and J lost 4, with 23 bases in between. CDR3: CASRLSMVVLGSDTQYF. For the CDR3, the DNA is TGTGCCAGCAGACTTAGTATGGTCGTTTTAGGGTCAGATACGCAGTATTTT. The complete variable domain, with remaining parts taken from reference TRBV7-8 and TRBJ2-3, reads GAGVSQSPRYKVAKRGQDVALRCDPISGHVSLFWYQQALGQGPEFLTYFQNEAQLDKSGLPSDRFFAERPEGSVSTLKIQRTQQEDSAVYLCASRLSMVVLGSDTQYFGPGTRLTVL.

As to this clone: Other DNA sequences within the sample encode an identical CDR3. This chain uses TRBV27 with TRBJ1-6; D uncertain. With 5 bases removed from V and 0 bases from J, the gap between germline ends came to 11 bases. Germline CDR1 is MNHEY and CDR2 is SMNVEV (reference sequence). CDR3 length: 16 amino acids. This CDR3 reads CASSGTASSYNSPLHF. DNA of the CDR3: TGTGCCAGCAGTGGAACAGCCAGCTCCTATAATTCACCCCTCCACTTT.

This clone turned up a few times. The chain carries TRBV4-1 and TRBJ2-7; 8 nucleotides line up with TRBD1. The germline V gene has CDR1 MGHRA and CDR2 YSYEKL. The CDR3 sequence is 15 residues long. The J segment lost 2 bases and the V segment lost 4 bases, leaving 7 bases of the junction unmatched. The CDR3 sequence: CASSPSGQGPYEQYF. The CDR3, as DNA: TGCGCCAGCAGCCCCTCCGGACAGGGCCCCTACGAGCAGTACTTC.

This clone was seen just once. V usage is TRBV7-9 and J usage is TRBJ2-7; weak D call: TRBD2 (5 bases). The CDR3 contains 14 residues. Per the germline V gene, CDR1 is SEHNR and CDR2 is FQNEAQ (reference sequence). Trimming cost V 5 bases and J 2 bases, with 13 bases left between them. The CDR3: CASSHRTEAYEQYF. The CDR3 DNA sequence: TGTGCCAGCAGCCACCGGACTGAGGCCTACGAGCAGTACTTC.

The chain couples TRBV7-9 to TRBJ2-5; D possibly corresponds to TRBD1 (6 bases). In germline, CDR1 is SEHNR, CDR2 FQNEAQ (reference sequence). The CDR3 loop spans 14 amino acids. V gave up 1 base and J gave up 1 base, with 7 bases separating them. For the CDR3, the DNA is TGTGCCAGCAGCTTAGGGGGGCTCCAAGAGACCCAGTACTTC. Amino acid sequence: CASSLGGLQETQYF. The complete variable domain, with remaining parts taken from reference TRBV7-9 and TRBJ2-5, reads DTGVSQNPRHKITKRGQNVTFRCDPISEHNRLYWYRQTLGQGPEFLTYFQNEAQLEKSRLLSDRFSAERPKGSFSTLEIQRTEQGDSAMYLCASSLGGLQETQYFGPGTRLLVL.